Below, 9 T cell receptor beta chains from the same sample are listed, as sequenced in a study of shared clonotypes between healthy human individuals. Assay used: immunoSEQ multiplex PCR; TCRdb lists only in-frame clones, some missing. The sample lists some 980,000 clones; around 80% were seen once. The sequenced material came from memory CD4+ T cells sorted from blood. Subset here: CD45RA-negative fraction. These receptors were collected from a man aged 18 to 29 in good health.

This sequence joins TRBV5-4 and TRBJ2-3; D possibly matches TRBD1 or TRBD2 (5 bases each). The CDR3 sequence is 15 residues long. V lost 7 bases and J lost 6, with 21 bases in between. From germline, CDR1 is SGHNT and CDR2 YYREEE (reference sequence). CDR3 DNA sequence: TGTGCCAGCGGAGCCTACCGGGACCCCGCCGATACGCAGTATTTT. It encodes CASGAYRDPADTQYF. The full variable domain, with the rest looked up from reference TRBV5-4 and TRBJ2-3, is ETGVTQSPTHLIKTRGQQVTLRCSSQSGHNTVSWYQQALGQGPQFIFQYYREEENGRGNFPPRFSGLQFPNYSSELNVNALELDDSALYLCASGAYRDPADTQYFGPGTRLTVL.

The V gene is TRBV10-3, the J gene TRBJ1-5; D is possibly TRBD1 (5 bases). The CDR3 loop spans 13 amino acids. V lost 2 bases and J lost 10, with 12 bases in between. Per germline, CDR1 ENHRY and CDR2 SYGVKD. For the CDR3, the DNA is TGTGCCATCAGTGAGGGGGCCAACAAACCCCAGCATTTT. Translation: CAISEGANKPQHF.

CDR3: CASSVGRRENTGELFF. The DNA of the CDR3 is TGTGCCAGCAGTGTGGGTCGGCGGGAGAACACCGGGGAGCTGTTTTTT. The chain employs TRBV2 and TRBJ2-2; TRBD2 is a possible D gene (6 bases). Per the germline V gene, CDR1 is SNHLY and CDR2 is FYNNEI. Trimming left V 4 bases short and J 1 base short, with 13 bases between. This CDR3 has 16 residues.

As for this clone: The same CDR3 also results from other DNA sequences found in this sample. The J gene is TRBJ2-3, the V gene TRBV5-1; D uncertain. Trimming took 0 bases from V and 2 from J, leaving 10 bases between them. Germline V lookup: CDR1 SGHRS, CDR2 YFSETQ. The CDR3 extends over 15 amino acids. The chain's CDR3 is CASSLGGRDTDTQYF. The CDR3 DNA is TGCGCCAGCAGCTTGGGAGGCCGTGACACAGATACGCAGTATTTT. Full variable domain (missing parts from reference TRBV5-1 and TRBJ2-3): KAGVTQTPRYLIKTRGQQVTLSCSPISGHRSVSWYQQTPGQGLQFLFEYFSETQRNKGNFPGRFSGRQFSNSRSEMNVSTLELGDSALYLCASSLGGRDTDTQYFGPGTRLTVL.

The chain couples TRBV30 to TRBJ2-6; D is uncertain. Trimming took 3 bases from V and 0 from J, leaving 0 bases between them. This CDR3 is built from 12 residues. The germline CDR1 and CDR2 sequences are GTSNPN and SVGIG (reference sequence). The CDR3 region has the DNA TGTGCCTGGAGCTCTGGGGCCAACGTCCTGACTTTC. Its translation: CAWSSGANVLTF.

This chain connects TRBV18 to TRBJ2-1; 9 positions match TRBD2. Germline trimming cut 4 bases from V and 8 bases from J; bases unmatched to any gene: 3. CDR1 is KGHSH and CDR2 is LQKENI in the germline V gene. The CDR3 sequence is 13 residues long. CDR3 in amino acids: CASSLAGVYEQFF. The CDR3 nucleotides are TGTGCCAGCTCACTAGCGGGAGTCTATGAGCAGTTCTTC.

V usage is TRBV6-6 and J usage is TRBJ2-4; D call uncertain. The germline V gene encodes CDR1 MNHNY and CDR2 SVGAGI (reference sequence). The CDR3 covers 13 residues. With 5 bases removed from V and 0 bases from J, the gap between germline ends came to 5 bases. The CDR3 loop is CASSGEAKNIQYF. The CDR3 bases are TGTGCCAGCAGTGGAGAAGCCAAAAACATTCAGTACTTC.

This clone occurred a few times. The chain links TRBV7-8 to TRBJ1-4, with D perhaps TRBD1 (5 bases). Germline CDR1 and CDR2: SGHVS and FQNEAQ. The CDR3 is 13 amino acids. Trimming removed 5 bases from V and 5 bases from J, with 9 bases in between. The CDR3 sequence: CASSRTRNEKLFF. Written as DNA, the CDR3 is TGTGCCAGCAGCCGGACAAGAAATGAAAAACTGTTTTTT.

This clone appeared many times. Additional DNA sequences in this sample encode the identical CDR3. The V and J genes are TRBV30 and TRBJ1-1, with D perhaps TRBD1 (5 bases). The CDR3 runs 11 residues. Germline CDR1 reads GTSNPN; CDR2 reads SVGIG (reference sequence). V lost 0 bases and J lost 8, with 7 bases in between. CDR3 residues: CAWSVNREAFF. The DNA of the CDR3 is TGTGCCTGGAGTGTAAACAGGGAAGCTTTCTTT.